This T cell receptor (beta chain) was sequenced during a study of T cells in women clearing cervical HPV infection (dated by TCRdb to the late 2010s). Background for the entire study: The cases were 20 to 25 women with histologically confirmed HPV16-related CIN3 or worse, and 2 of those women had invasive cancers. Blood from cases was collected at the visit where the lesion was first found, while blood from controls was collected once the infection could no longer be detected. Nested within Costa Rica's Guanacaste HPV Natural History Study, an exploratory proof-of-principle case-control study compared TCR repertoires across cervical HPV16 outcomes. Quality controls consisted of five blinded duplicates per group, for a total of approximately 60 samples made up of 50 participants and approximately 10 replicates. In the parent cohort, some 10,000 women aged 18 or older were enrolled in Guanacaste, Costa Rica, during about 1993 to 1994 and were followed for 6 to 7 years. The 20 to 25 controls were women who cleared a single incident HPV16 infection within 12 months without developing precancer or cancer. Among cases, blood sampling came a median of roughly 150 days after lesion detection, with an interquartile range of about 90 to 220 days. Cases and controls were matched on year of sample collection and on age within five years. HLA typing was available for only a few women, so HLA type could not be excluded as a confounder. Median age was about 32 years in cases versus roughly 40 in controls, and baseline characteristics did not differ significantly.

What the research found in general, with its limitations: Significantly higher TCR repertoire richness was observed in CIN3+ cases than in controls across sequencing depths, whereas no difference in evenness was found. Because T-cell numbers per sample were unknown, differences in richness could reflect varying T-cell content rather than repertoire biology. Random forest classifiers that combined richness and V gene abundances separated cases from controls with an estimated AUC of less than 0.85. TRBV6-7 relative abundance was lower in cases than in controls (roughly 0.11% versus 0.16%; Bonferroni P = 0.0008). Whether associations preceded infection or resulted from infection could not be shown with the cross-sectional design, and effector/memory subsets and HPV-specific T cells were not isolated.

Using the immunoSEQ assay, multiplex PCR amplified TCR beta CDR3 regions from an average of around 1,300 ng of genomic DNA per sample. Primer bias was corrected in the assay by using a complete synthetic TCR repertoire to establish an amplification baseline. The amplicons were sequenced using the Illumina platform. The original methods were these. Sequences were error-corrected by clustering with frequency ratios and a modified nearest-neighbor algorithm and were then analyzed in the immunoSEQ Analyzer with IMGT gene definitions. At each rarefaction depth, TCR richness and evenness were averaged across 20 rarefaction repeats, and samples with fewer sequences than that depth were excluded. V, D and J gene relative abundances were compared between groups with Wilcoxon rank sum tests, applying FDR correction. In the blinded duplicates, the intraclass correlation was over 95% for TCR richness and averaged about 79% across more than 65 gene segments. TCRdb took this table from immuneACCESS and kept in-frame rearrangements with V and J called. Such tables lack part of the clones; where checked against another copy, unresolved V genes explain under half of the gap, and the rest is unexplained. V and J calls and clone size are given by that table; D and trimming were obtained from the DNA. The sample's records list fewer than 35,000 clones. The ten biggest clones cover 6.8% of the sample.

Every participant had a single incident cervical HPV16 infection, and prevalent HPV16 infections were excluded. Cervical HPV DNA was detected by MY09/MY11 PCR, and genotyping was performed by dot-blot hybridization. Approximately 16 mL of heparinized blood were centrifuged, and the buffy coat was aliquoted, frozen at -30°C, then stored at -80°C. Genomic DNA was extracted from buffy coat specimens using QIAGEN kits. A remark on this clone: The antigen it binds to is not known. The read ends 3 residues early relative to the CDR3; the germline J gene fills the gap.

The CDR3 covers 12 residues, taking in both the cysteine and the phenylalanine. Sequencing covers 27 bases of the CDR3, shown here with the frame starting at base 1. At the junction V is shortened by 0 bases and J by 6 bases, with 9 bases in between. The germline V gene (reference sequence) yields GTSNPN for CDR1 and SVGIG for CDR2. The chain employs TRBV30 and TRBJ2-7; a weak D assignment points to TRBD2 (6 bases agree). The TCR comes from a woman between 18 and 70 years old with a cervical HPV16 infection that either progressed to CIN3+ or cleared (not recorded which). The sequencing sample was made of blood buffy coat. Partial CDR3 DNA: TGTGCCTGGAGTGTTCCGGGGGTCGAG. This encodes CAWSVPGVE. The complete CDR3 protein is CAWSVPGVEQYF. With all but the CDR3 taken from the reference TRBV30 and TRBJ2-7 genes, the full variable domain is: SQTIHQWPATLVQPVGSPLSLECTVEGTSNPNLYWYRQAAGRGLQLLFYSVGIGQISSEVPQNLSASRPQDRQFILSSKKLLLSDSGFYLCAWSVPGVEQYFGPGTRLTVT.